This section outlines one TCR beta chain sequence together with its context. The sample comes from a study of blood T cell repertoires in COVID-19. For the study at large: In each case, the material was cDNA or gDNA derived from T cells, B-cell-depleted T cells, or PBMCs.

The germline gives CDR1 SGHNT, CDR2 YYREEE (reference sequence). CDR3 size: 15 residues. V lost 0 bases, J lost 4 bases, and 11 bases lay in between. Profiled with immunoSEQ multiplex PCR; TCRdb holds only in-frame clones, not every one. The sample holds roughly 290,000 clones, approximately 90% seen once. This receptor was obtained from a man between 25 and 39 years old with acute or convalescent COVID-19. This sequence joins TRBV5-4 and TRBJ2-1; possibly TRBD2 for D (6 bases). The sequenced sample was peripheral blood. CDR3 coding DNA: TGTGCCAGCAGCTTGGGCGGGGCTAGTTACAATGAGCAGTTCTTC. Translated: CASSLGGASYNEQFF.